The clone carrying this T cell receptor (beta chain) has only one observation. The antigen remains undetermined. Germline V lookup: CDR1 SGHNT, CDR2 YENEEA. The CDR3 is 14 amino acids. V gave up 5 bases and J gave up 1 base, with 9 bases separating them. Data came from immunoSEQ multiplex PCR; TCRdb stores just in-frame clones and leaves some out. The sample lists roughly 500,000 clones, around 88% seen once, with 10% to 15% in the top ten. The data originate from a study of Ad26.COV2.S vaccination and SARS-CoV-2 variants. Study in general: Dosing was one shot or two shots 56 days apart. Overall study results and limits: Spike-specific TCR breadth ran higher among vaccine recipients than placebo recipients. Substantial breadth was reported for post-vaccination spike-specific CD8+ and CD4+ T cells.

Treatment in this sample: 15 to 20 received Ad26.COV2.S at low or high dose, single or two shots; five or six received placebo; per-sample allocation not given. Material that was analyzed had been drawn on day 63 after the first vaccine or placebo injection. Sequenced here: peripheral blood, sampled in a trial of Ad26.COV2.S vaccine versus placebo. The TCR sequence derives from a person between 18 and 60 years old who received the Ad26.COV2.S COVID-19 vaccine or a placebo. The genes are TRBV11-3 and TRBJ1-3; D gene unclear. CDR3: CASSPRGSGNTIYF. CDR3 bases: TGTGCCAGCAGCCCTCGGGGTTCTGGAAACACCATATATTTT.